This paragraph covers one T cell receptor beta chain sequence. As yet, its antigen is unknown. This CDR3 contains 14 residues. Germline loops: CDR1 LNHDA, CDR2 SQIVND (reference sequence). V gave up 4 bases and J gave up 4 bases; unmatched junction bases: 5. Some clones are missing from TCRdb's copy, which holds only in-frame ones; the method was immunoSEQ multiplex PCR. There are under 750,000 clones in the sample; approximately 77% occur only once, and approximately 1.8% lies in the top ten. The data stem from a study of shared clonotypes between healthy human individuals. Turning to the study itself: Each donor had three CD4 naive, three CD4 memory, two CD8 naive and one CD8 memory plate.

Subsets obtained from CD4+ cells comprised CD45RA+ naive and CD45RA-negative memory cells. Notes on the study in general: Generation probabilities of non-shared clonotypes were lower (relative to those shared by all four donors).

This TCR was recovered from a woman aged 30 to 39 in good health. The chain combines TRBV19 with TRBJ2-7; TRBD1 matches 9 bases. Sequenced: memory CD4+ T cells sorted from blood. Subset defined: CD45RA-negative fraction. CDR3 sequence (DNA): TGTGCCAGTAGTACCGGGACAGGGAGGTACGAGCAGTACTTC. It is translated as CASSTGTGRYEQYF.